Below, 17 T cell receptor beta chains from the same sample are listed, as sequenced in a study of CD8+ T cells in alopecia areata (dated by TCRdb to 2016 to 2018). To prepare the library, the immunoSEQ multiplex PCR assay was applied. For TCR sequencing, RNA was extracted from every sample and reverse transcribed into cDNA to serve as template. TCRdb took this table from immuneACCESS and kept in-frame rearrangements with V and J called. Such tables lack part of the clones; where checked against another copy, unresolved V genes explain under half of the gap, and the rest is unexplained. The sample table contains some 240,000 clones; only one count was recorded for around 57% of them. Together, the top ten hold roughly 1.5% of the sample. The time point label for this specimen denotes: approximately 4 weeks on oral tofacitinib. The label giving this sample's treatment or condition can be read as: oral pan-JAK inhibitor, 5-10 mg twice daily.

Sequencing was performed on CD4+ T cells sorted from blood, taken at week 4, from a patient treated with tofacitinib. These receptors were taken from a human donor with alopecia areata.

This clone has a handful of counts. The chain combines TRBV29-1 with TRBJ2-3, with 8 bases matching TRBD1. The CDR3 runs to 14 residues. V lost 4 bases and J lost 5; bases outside the gene matches: 8. CDR1 and CDR2 (germline): SQVTM, ANQGSEA. This chain's CDR3 is CSVAFGQGKDTQYF. CDR3 sequence (DNA): TGCAGCGTTGCCTTCGGACAGGGCAAAGATACGCAGTATTTT.

The chain links TRBV7-2 to TRBJ2-5; D is unresolved. The CDR3 extends over 15 amino acids. Germline V lookup: CDR1 SGHTA, CDR2 FQGNSA. V lost 3 bases to trimming and J lost 2 bases, with 13 bases between them. The chain's CDR3 is CASSFTIQEQETQYF. The CDR3, as DNA: TGTGCCAGCAGCTTTACGATCCAGGAGCAAGAGACCCAGTACTTC.

The rearrangement joins TRBV9 to TRBJ1-2; D gene uncertain. V shed 3 bases and J shed 6 bases, with 18 bases lying between them. CDR1 and CDR2 (germline): SGDLS, YYNGEE. The CDR3 is 15 amino acids. CDR3 region: CASSAGYKGLHGYTF. The CDR3 DNA reads as TGTGCCAGCAGCGCGGGCTACAAGGGATTGCATGGCTACACCTTC.

The chain joins TRBV5-1 to TRBJ1-2; D not certain. Per germline, CDR1 SGHRS and CDR2 YFSETQ. CDR3 length: 14 amino acids. The germline V and J ends were trimmed by 2 bases and 7 bases, with 15 bases remaining between them. Here the CDR3 reads CASSFEAPLGGYTF. The CDR3 coding sequence is TGCGCCAGCAGCTTCGAGGCTCCCTTAGGTGGCTACACCTTC. Based on the CDR3 plus reference TRBV5-1 and TRBJ1-2, the full variable domain is KAGVTQTPRYLIKTRGQQVTLSCSPISGHRSVSWYQQTPGQGLQFLFEYFSETQRNKGNFPGRFSGRQFSNSRSEMNVSTLELGDSALYLCASSFEAPLGGYTFGSGTRLTVV.

V is TRBV25-1 and J is TRBJ1-1; D may be TRBD1 (6 bases). This CDR3 comprises 16 residues. Germline CDR1 is MGHDK and CDR2 is SYGVNS. The V gene lost 3 bases and the J gene lost 5 bases, with 19 bases spanning the gap. The CDR3 DNA reads TGTGCCAGCAGTGACTCCGGGGGCACGCGATGGACTGAAGCTTTCTTT. Protein: CASSDSGGTRWTEAFF.

The chain links TRBV11-3 to TRBJ2-7, with D uncertain. The V end was cut by 1 base, the J end by 4 bases, with 8 bases between. CDR1 is SGHNT, CDR2 YENEEA, per germline. The CDR3 has 13 amino acids. The CDR3 sequence: CASSLVGSYEQYF. Written as DNA, the CDR3 is TGTGCCAGCAGCTTAGTGGGGTCATACGAGCAGTACTTC.

The chain combines TRBV27 with TRBJ1-2, with 8 bases fitting TRBD1. Germline assignment: CDR1 MNHEY and CDR2 SMNVEV (reference sequence). V shed 6 bases, J shed 8 bases, and the junction held 8 bases outside the gene matches. This CDR3 region has 13 residues. The CDR3 is CASRPRTGNGYTF. Here the CDR3 DNA reads TGTGCCAGCAGACCCCGGACAGGGAACGGCTACACCTTC.

DNA for the CDR3: TGTGCCAGCAGCCAAGATCGCCAGACTGGGGCCAACGTCCTGACTTTC. Translated, it gives CASSQDRQTGANVLTF. The V call is TRBV4-2, the J call TRBJ2-6; no definite D call. The CDR3 is 16 residues long. V was trimmed by 0 bases and J by 2 bases, leaving 8 bases between them. The germline CDR1 and CDR2 sequences are LGHNA and YNFKEQ.

This clone was seen a single time. The rearrangement uses TRBV14 and TRBJ1-2; no firm D call. The CDR3 sequence is 13 residues long. V dropped 3 bases and J dropped 4 bases, with 9 bases sitting between them. CDR1 SGHDN and CDR2 FVKESK come from the germline V gene. DNA of the CDR3: TGTGCCAGCAGCCAGCAACCCACCTATGGCTACACCTTC. Its protein is CASSQQPTYGYTF.

Turning to this clone: In this CDR3 the conserved last residue, phenylalanine or tryptophan, is missing, so a read error is likely. The DNA is omitted, as the CDR3 cannot be located on it reliably, and the CDR3 follows TCRdb's listing. This rearrangement joins TRBV29-1 to TRBJ2-4; the table's D call, TRBD2, has no DNA check behind it. The V gene's germline CDR1 is SQVTM and CDR2 ANQGSEA. Inclusive of both ends, the CDR3 amounts to 13 amino acids. The CDR3 loop is CSVEARLAGLVWV.

This chain joins TRBV5-6 and TRBJ2-1, with 8 bases matching TRBD2. From germline, CDR1 is SGHDT and CDR2 YYEEEE. V trimming: 0 bases; J trimming: 4 bases; junction bases outside the gene matches: 6. This CDR3 has 16 amino acids. DNA of the CDR3: TGTGCCAGCAGCTTGGTTGGTAGCGGGGTGTACAATGAGCAGTTCTTC. The encoded protein is CASSLVGSGVYNEQFF.

The chain carries TRBV29-1 and TRBJ1-6, with D possibly matching TRBD1 (5 bases). Germline V CDR1 and CDR2: SQVTM, ANQGSEA. Trimming took 7 bases from V and 3 from J, leaving 13 bases between them. The CDR3 extends over 14 amino acids. CDR3 DNA: TGCAGCGGTTGGGAGGGGATCTATAATTCACCCCTCCACTTT. Its protein is CSGWEGIYNSPLHF.

This clone was detected a few times. This chain uses TRBV2 with TRBJ2-1; 14 bases are a match to TRBD2. The CDR3 extends over 16 amino acids. CDR1 SNHLY and CDR2 FYNNEI come from the germline V gene. After removal of 8 bases from V and 6 bases from J, the junction contained 9 bases not matched to a gene. The CDR3 loop reads CASGKTSGGALNEQFF. Here the CDR3 DNA reads TGTGCCAGCGGAAAGACTAGCGGGGGGGCACTCAATGAGCAGTTCTTC.

This clone has more than one count but fewer than ten. The chain recombines TRBV11-2 with TRBJ2-7; D is perhaps TRBD2 (5 bases). The germline CDR1 and CDR2 sequences are SGHAT and FQNNGV. V was cut by 4 bases and J by 0 bases, with 10 bases left in between. CDR3 length: 14 residues. The CDR3 is CASSSDGSSYEQYF. The CDR3 coding sequence is TGTGCCAGCAGCTCAGATGGGAGCTCCTACGAGCAGTACTTC.

This chain uses TRBV6-5 with TRBJ2-3; D unclear. CDR3 length equals 16 residues. In germline, CDR1 is MNHEY, CDR2 SVGAGI. V was trimmed by 0 bases and J by 4 bases, leaving 14 bases between them. The CDR3 DNA sequence: TGTGCCAGCAGTTACTCGGGCCACTTTCGGGCAGATACGCAGTATTTT. Its protein product is CASSYSGHFRADTQYF.

This clone was observed a single time. The chain links TRBV29-1 to TRBJ1-1; D possibly corresponds to TRBD1 (5 bases). Trimming took off 1 base at V and 4 bases at J, with 10 bases between the two ends. The CDR3 totals 13 residues. The V gene's germline CDR1 is SQVTM and CDR2 ANQGSEA. This CDR3 reads CSVEGQGATEAFF. In DNA, the CDR3 is TGCAGCGTTGAAGGGCAGGGTGCCACTGAAGCTTTCTTT.

This chain connects TRBV19 to TRBJ1-6; D perhaps matches TRBD1 (6 bases). Trimming left V 10 bases short and J 5 bases short, with 15 bases between. Germline CDR1 reads LNHDA; CDR2 reads SQIVND (reference sequence). The CDR3 has 14 residues. DNA for the CDR3: TGTGCCACCGGAACAGGACAGAATAATTCACCCCTCCACTTT. Translated, it gives CATGTGQNNSPLHF.